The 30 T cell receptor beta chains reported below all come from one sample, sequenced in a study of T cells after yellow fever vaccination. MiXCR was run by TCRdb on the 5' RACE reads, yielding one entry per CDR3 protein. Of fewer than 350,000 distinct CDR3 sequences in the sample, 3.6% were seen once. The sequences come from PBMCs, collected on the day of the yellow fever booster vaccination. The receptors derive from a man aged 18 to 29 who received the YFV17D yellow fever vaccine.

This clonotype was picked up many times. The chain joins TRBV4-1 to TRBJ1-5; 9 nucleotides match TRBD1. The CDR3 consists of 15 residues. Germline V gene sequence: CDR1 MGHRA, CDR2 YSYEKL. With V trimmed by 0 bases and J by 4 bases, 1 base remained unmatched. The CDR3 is CASSQETGGNQPQHF. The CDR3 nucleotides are TGCGCCAGCAGCCAAGAGACAGGGGGAAATCAGCCCCAGCATTTT.

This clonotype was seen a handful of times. CDR3 bases: TGTGCCAGCAGCTTGCGTCCGGACATCTATGGCTACACCTTC. As protein: CASSLRPDIYGYTF. This chain joins TRBV7-9 and TRBJ1-2, with a weak D call TRBD1 (5 bases). The CDR3 is 14 residues long. Between the trimmed V and J ends, which lost 3 bases and 4 bases, there was a span of 12 bases. The V gene's germline CDR1 is SEHNR and CDR2 FQNEAQ (reference sequence).

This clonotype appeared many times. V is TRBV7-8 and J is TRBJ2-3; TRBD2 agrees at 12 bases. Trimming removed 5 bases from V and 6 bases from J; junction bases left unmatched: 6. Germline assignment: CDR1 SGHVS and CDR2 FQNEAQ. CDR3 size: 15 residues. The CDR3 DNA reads TGTGCCAGCAGCCGAGGACTAGCGGGGCTCGATACGCAGTATTTT. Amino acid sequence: CASSRGLAGLDTQYF.

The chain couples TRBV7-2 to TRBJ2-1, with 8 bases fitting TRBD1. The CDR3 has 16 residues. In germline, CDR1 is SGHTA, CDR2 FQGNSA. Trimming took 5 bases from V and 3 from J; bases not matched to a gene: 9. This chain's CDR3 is CASSPGLGQDYNEQFF. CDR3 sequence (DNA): TGTGCCAGCAGCCCAGGGCTGGGACAGGACTACAATGAGCAGTTCTTC. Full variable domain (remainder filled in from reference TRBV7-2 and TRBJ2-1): GAGVSQSPSNKVTEKGKDVELRCDPISGHTALYWYRQSLGQGLEFLIYFQGNSAPDKSGLPSDRFSAERTGGSVSTLTIQRTQQEDSAVYLCASSPGLGQDYNEQFFGPGTRLTVL.

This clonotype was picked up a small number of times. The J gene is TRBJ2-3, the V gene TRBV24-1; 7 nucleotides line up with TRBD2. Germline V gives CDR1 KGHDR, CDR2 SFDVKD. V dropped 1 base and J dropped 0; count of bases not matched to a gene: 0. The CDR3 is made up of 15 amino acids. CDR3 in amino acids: CATSDLAGSTDTQYF. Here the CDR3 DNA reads TGTGCCACCAGTGATTTAGCGGGGAGCACAGATACGCAGTATTTT.

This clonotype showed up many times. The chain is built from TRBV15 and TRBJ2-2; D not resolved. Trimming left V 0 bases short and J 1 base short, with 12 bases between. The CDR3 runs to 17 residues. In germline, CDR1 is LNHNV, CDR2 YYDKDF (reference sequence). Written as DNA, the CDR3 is TGTGCCACCAGCAGAGATATTAGCACTTTGAACACCGGGGAGCTGTTTTTT. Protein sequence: CATSRDISTLNTGELFF.

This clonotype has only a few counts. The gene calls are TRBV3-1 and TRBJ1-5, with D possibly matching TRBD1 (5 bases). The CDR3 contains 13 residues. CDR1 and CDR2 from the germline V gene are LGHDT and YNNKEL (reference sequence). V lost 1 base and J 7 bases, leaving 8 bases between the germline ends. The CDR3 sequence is CASSQATGQPQHF. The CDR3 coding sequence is TGTGCCAGCAGCCAAGCTACAGGCCAGCCCCAGCATTTT.

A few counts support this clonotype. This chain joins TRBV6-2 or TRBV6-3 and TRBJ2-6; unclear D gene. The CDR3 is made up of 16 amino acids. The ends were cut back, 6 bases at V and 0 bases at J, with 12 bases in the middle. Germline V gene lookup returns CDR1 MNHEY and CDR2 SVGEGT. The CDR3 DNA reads TGTGCCAGCAGGAGTGGGTACCCCTCTGGGGCCAACGTCCTGACTTTC. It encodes CASRSGYPSGANVLTF.

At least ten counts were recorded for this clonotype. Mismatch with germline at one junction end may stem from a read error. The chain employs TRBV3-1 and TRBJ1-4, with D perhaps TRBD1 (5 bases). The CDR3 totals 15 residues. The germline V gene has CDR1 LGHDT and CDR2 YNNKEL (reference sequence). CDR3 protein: CASSDTGTTTEKLFF. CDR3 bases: TGTGCCAGCAGTGATACCGGGACCACTACTGAAAAACTGTTTTTT.

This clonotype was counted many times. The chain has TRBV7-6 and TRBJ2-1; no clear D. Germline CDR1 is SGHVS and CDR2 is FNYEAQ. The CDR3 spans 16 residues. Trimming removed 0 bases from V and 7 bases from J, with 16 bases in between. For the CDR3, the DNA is TGTGCCAGCAGCTTAGCGCTGAGGTCTGTGGGTAATGAGCAGTTCTTC. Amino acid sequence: CASSLALRSVGNEQFF.

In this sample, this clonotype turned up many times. The CDR3 region is CASSLDSDYEQYF. The DNA for the CDR3 is TGTGCCAGCAGTCTCGACTCTGACTACGAGCAGTACTTC. The chain couples TRBV27 to TRBJ2-7, with D hard to call. This CDR3 is 13 amino acids long. Germline loops: CDR1 MNHEY, CDR2 SMNVEV (reference sequence). V was pared by 5 bases and J by 3 bases, with 11 bases between.

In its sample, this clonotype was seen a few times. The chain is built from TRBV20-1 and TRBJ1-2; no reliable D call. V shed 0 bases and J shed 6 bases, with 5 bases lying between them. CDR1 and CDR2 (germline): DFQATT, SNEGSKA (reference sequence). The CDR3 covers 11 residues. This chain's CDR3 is CSARDLDGYTF. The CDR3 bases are TGCAGTGCTAGAGATCTGGATGGCTACACCTTC.

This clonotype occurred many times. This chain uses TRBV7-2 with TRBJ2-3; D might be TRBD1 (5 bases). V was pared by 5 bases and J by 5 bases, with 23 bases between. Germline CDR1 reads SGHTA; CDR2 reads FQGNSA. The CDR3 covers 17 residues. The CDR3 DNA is TGTGCCAGCAGCACTACTGGAGTCAGGGTATCAGTAGATACGCAGTATTTT. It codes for CASSTTGVRVSVDTQYF.

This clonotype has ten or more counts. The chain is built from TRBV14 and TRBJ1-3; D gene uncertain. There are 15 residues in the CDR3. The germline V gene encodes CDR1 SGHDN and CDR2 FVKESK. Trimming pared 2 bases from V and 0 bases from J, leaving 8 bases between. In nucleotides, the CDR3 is TGTGCCAGCAGCCAATCGGTACTCTCTGGAAACACCATATATTTT. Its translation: CASSQSVLSGNTIYF.

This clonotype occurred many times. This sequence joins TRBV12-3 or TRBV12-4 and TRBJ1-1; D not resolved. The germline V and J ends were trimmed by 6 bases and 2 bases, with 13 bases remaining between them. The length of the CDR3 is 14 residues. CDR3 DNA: TGTGCCAGCAGCTCCGCTACAGATAACACTGAAGCTTTCTTT. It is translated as CASSSATDNTEAFF.

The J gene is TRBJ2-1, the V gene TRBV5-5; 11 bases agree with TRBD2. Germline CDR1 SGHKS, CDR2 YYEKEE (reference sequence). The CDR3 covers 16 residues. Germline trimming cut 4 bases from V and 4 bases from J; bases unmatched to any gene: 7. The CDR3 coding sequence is TGTGCCAGCAGCCGCGCCGGGACTAGCGGTTACAATGAGCAGTTCTTC. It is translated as CASSRAGTSGYNEQFF.

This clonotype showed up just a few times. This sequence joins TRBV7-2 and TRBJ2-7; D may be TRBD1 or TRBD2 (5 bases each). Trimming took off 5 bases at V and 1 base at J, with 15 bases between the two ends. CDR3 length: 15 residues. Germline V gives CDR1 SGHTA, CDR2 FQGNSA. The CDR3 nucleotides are TGTGCCAGCAGCCGTCAGGGTGGGGGTTCCTACGAGCAGTACTTC. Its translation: CASSRQGGGSYEQYF. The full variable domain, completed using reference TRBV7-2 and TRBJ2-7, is GAGVSQSPSNKVTEKGKDVELRCDPISGHTALYWYRQSLGQGLEFLIYFQGNSAPDKSGLPSDRFSAERTGGSVSTLTIQRTQQEDSAVYLCASSRQGGGSYEQYFGPGTRLTVT.

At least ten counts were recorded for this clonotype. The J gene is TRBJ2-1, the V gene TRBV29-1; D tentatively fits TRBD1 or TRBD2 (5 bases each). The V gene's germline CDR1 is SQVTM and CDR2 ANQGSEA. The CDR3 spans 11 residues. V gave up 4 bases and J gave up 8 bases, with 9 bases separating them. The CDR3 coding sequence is TGCAGCGTTGGTGGGGGAGATGAGCAGTTCTTC. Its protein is CSVGGGDEQFF.

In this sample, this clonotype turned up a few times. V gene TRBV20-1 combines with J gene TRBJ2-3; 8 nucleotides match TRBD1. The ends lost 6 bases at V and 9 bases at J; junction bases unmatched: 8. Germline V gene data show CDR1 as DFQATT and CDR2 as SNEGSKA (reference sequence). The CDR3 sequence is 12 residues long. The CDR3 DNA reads TGCAGTGCAGTGGACAGGGTAAAAACGCAGTATTTT. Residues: CSAVDRVKTQYF.

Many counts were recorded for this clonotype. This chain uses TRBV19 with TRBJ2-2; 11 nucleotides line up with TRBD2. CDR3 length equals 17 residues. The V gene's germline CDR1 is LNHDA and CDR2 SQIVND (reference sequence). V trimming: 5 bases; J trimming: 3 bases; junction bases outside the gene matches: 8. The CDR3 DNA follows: TGTGCCAGTAGTCCCCGTAGCGGGGGGGCCTACACCGGGGAGCTGTTTTTT. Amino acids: CASSPRSGGAYTGELFF.

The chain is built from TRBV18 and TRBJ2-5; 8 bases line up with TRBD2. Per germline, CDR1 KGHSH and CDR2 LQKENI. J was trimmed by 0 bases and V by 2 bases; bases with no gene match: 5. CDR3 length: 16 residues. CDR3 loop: CASSPRSGGDQETQYF. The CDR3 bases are TGTGCCAGCTCACCAAGAAGCGGGGGTGACCAAGAGACCCAGTACTTC.

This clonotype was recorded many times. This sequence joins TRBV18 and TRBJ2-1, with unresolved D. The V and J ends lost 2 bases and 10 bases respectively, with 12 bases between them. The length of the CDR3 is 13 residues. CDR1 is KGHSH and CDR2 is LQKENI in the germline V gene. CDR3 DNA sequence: TGTGCCAGCTCACCATCCGGAAGAGGCGAGCAGTTCTTC. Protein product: CASSPSGRGEQFF.

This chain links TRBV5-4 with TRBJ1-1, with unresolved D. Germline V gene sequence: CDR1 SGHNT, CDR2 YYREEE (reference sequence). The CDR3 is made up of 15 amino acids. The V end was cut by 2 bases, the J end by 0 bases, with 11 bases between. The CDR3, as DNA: TGTGCCAGCAGCTTCTCGACATCCATGAACACTGAAGCTTTCTTT. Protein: CASSFSTSMNTEAFF.

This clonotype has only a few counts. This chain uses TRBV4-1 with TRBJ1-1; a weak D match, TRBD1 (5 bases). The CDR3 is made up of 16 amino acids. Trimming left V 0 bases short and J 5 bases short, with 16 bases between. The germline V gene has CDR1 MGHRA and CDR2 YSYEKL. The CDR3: CASSQEGRTGETEAFF. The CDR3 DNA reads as TGCGCCAGCAGCCAAGAGGGACGGACGGGCGAAACTGAAGCTTTCTTT.

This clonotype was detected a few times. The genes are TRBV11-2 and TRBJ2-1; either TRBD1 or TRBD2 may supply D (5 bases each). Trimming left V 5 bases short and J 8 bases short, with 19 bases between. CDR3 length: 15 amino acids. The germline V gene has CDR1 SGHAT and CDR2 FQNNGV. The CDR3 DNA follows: TGTGCCAGCAGCCAGAACCCTAACGGGGCGGATGAGCAGTTCTTC. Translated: CASSQNPNGADEQFF.

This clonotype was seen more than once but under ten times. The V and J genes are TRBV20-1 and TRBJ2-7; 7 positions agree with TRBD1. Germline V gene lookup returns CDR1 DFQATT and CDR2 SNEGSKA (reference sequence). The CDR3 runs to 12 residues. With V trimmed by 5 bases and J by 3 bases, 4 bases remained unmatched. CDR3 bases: TGCAGTGCTCGGGACAGCCACTACGAGCAGTACTTC. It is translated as CSARDSHYEQYF.

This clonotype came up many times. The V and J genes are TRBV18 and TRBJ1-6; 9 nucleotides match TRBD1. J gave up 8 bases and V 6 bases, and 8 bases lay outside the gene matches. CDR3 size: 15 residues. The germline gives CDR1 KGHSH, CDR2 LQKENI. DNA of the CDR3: TGTGCCAGCTCGAGGGGACAGGGAGAGGATTCACCCCTCCACTTT. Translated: CASSRGQGEDSPLHF.

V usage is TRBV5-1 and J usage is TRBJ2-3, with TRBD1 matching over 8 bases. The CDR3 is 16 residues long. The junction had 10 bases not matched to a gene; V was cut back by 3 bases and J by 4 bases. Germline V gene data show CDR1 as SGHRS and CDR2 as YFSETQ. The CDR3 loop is CASSYGQGISPDTQYF. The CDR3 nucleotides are TGCGCCAGCAGCTACGGACAGGGCATTAGCCCAGATACGCAGTATTTT.

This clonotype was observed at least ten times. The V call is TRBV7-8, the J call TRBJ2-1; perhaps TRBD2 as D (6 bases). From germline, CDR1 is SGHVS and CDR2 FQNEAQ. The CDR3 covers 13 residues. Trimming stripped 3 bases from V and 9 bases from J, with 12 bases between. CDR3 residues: CASSFSGGGEQFF. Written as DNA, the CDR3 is TGTGCCAGCAGCTTCTCCGGGGGAGGTGAGCAGTTCTTC.

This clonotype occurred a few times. Written as DNA, the CDR3 is TGTGCCAGCATCCCGACAGGGAGAACCGGGGAGCTGTTTTTT. Translation gives CASIPTGRTGELFF. The rearrangement uses TRBV7-2 and TRBJ2-2, with 7 bases matching TRBD1. The CDR3 totals 14 residues. V gave up 7 bases and J gave up 5 bases; unmatched junction bases: 7. CDR1 SGHTA and CDR2 FQGNSA come from the germline V gene.